Shown below are 17 T cell receptor beta chains from a single sample sequenced in a study of blood T cell repertoires in COVID-19. Sequencing was performed with immunoSEQ multiplex PCR; in TCRdb, only in-frame clones are kept and a portion is missing. The sample has about 280,000 clones; approximately 89% are singletons. The sample was peripheral blood. These receptor sequences come from a man aged 35-49 years with active or convalescent COVID-19.

The chain couples TRBV10-3 to TRBJ2-2, with 8 nucleotides matching TRBD1. The CDR3 is 14 amino acids. J was trimmed by 7 bases and V by 6 bases; bases with no gene match: 7. CDR1 is ENHRY, CDR2 SYGVKD, per germline. CDR3 bases: TGTGCCATCAGCCAGCAGGGGGCGGTCGGGGAGCTGTTTTTT. Its translation: CAISQQGAVGELFF.

In this sample, this clone turned up once. V usage is TRBV12-1 and J usage is TRBJ1-6; TRBD1, as called in the table, went unchecked against the DNA. TRBV12-1 is a documented pseudogene. This CDR3 is 15 amino acids long. The CDR3 protein is CASSPLGQVDSPLHF. The CDR3 DNA is TGTGCCAGCAGTCCCCTGGGACAGGTTGATTCACCCCTCCACTTT.

The chain joins TRBV10-1 to TRBJ2-2; D is uncertain. V shed 6 bases and J shed 1 base, with 6 bases lying between them. Germline V CDR1 and CDR2: WNHNN, SYGVQD (reference sequence). This CDR3 region has 13 residues. CDR3 protein: CASSRVNTGELFF. CDR3 in DNA: TGCGCCAGCAGCCGAGTGAACACCGGGGAGCTGTTTTTT.

The rearrangement links TRBV10-2 to TRBJ2-1, with 9 bases lining up with TRBD2. After removal of 3 bases from V and 4 bases from J, the junction contained 4 bases not matched to a gene. Germline V gene data show CDR1 as WSHSY and CDR2 as SAAADI. The CDR3 is 15 amino acids. The CDR3 here is CASSESGGIYNEQFF. CDR3 nucleotides: TGCGCCAGCAGTGAAAGCGGGGGGATATACAATGAGCAGTTCTTC.

The chain combines TRBV11-3 with TRBJ2-7; D is undetermined. CDR1 is SGHNT and CDR2 is YENEEA in the germline V gene. Deletions cut 3 bases from V and 2 bases from J, with 8 bases between. The CDR3 consists of 13 residues. CDR3 bases: TGTGCCAGCAGCTTTAGGCAGGCCTACGAGCAGTACTTC. It is translated as CASSFRQAYEQYF.

This chain joins TRBV24-1 and TRBJ2-3, with 7 bases matching TRBD2. J lost 4 bases, V lost 5 bases, and 5 bases had no gene match. This CDR3 comprises 14 residues. The germline V gene encodes CDR1 KGHDR and CDR2 SFDVKD. In DNA form, the CDR3 reads TGTGCCACCAGTGGTTCGGCGGGAGCAGATACGCAGTATTTT. It codes for CATSGSAGADTQYF.

As regards this clone: The same CDR3 arises from other DNA sequences in this sample as well. The rearrangement uses TRBV3-1 (or the pseudogene TRBV3-2) and TRBJ1-1; 9 bases are shared with TRBD1. CDR1 is LGHDT and CDR2 is YNNKEL in the germline V gene (reference sequence). The ends lost 0 bases at V and 1 base at J; junction bases unmatched: 0. The CDR3 covers 15 residues. CDR3 region: CASSQEDRGNTEAFF. In nucleotides, the CDR3 is TGTGCCAGCAGCCAAGAGGACAGGGGGAACACTGAAGCTTTCTTT.

V gene TRBV24-1 combines with J gene TRBJ1-1, with D possibly TRBD1 on 5 matching bases. The CDR3 has 15 amino acids. Germline CDR1 is KGHDR and CDR2 is SFDVKD. Trimming cost V 8 bases and J 5 bases, with 20 bases left between them. The chain's CDR3 is CATKAAGAEGTEAFF. CDR3 DNA: TGTGCCACCAAAGCAGCCGGGGCGGAGGGGACTGAAGCTTTCTTT.

Written as DNA, the CDR3 is TGTGCCAGTAGTATAGGATGGGCCCCCTACGAGCAGTACTTC. It codes for CASSIGWAPYEQYF. The chain couples TRBV19 to TRBJ2-7, with no clear D. Germline CDR1 reads LNHDA; CDR2 reads SQIVND (reference sequence). The V end lost 1 base, the J end lost 2 bases, and 9 bases lay between the germline ends. The CDR3 loop spans 14 amino acids. Filled out from reference TRBV19 and TRBJ2-7, the complete variable domain reads DGGITQSPKYLFRKEGQNVTLSCEQNLNHDAMYWYRQDPGQGLRLIYYSQIVNDFQKGDIAEGYSVSREKKESFPLTVTSAQKNPTAFYLCASSIGWAPYEQYFGPGTRLTVT.

The V gene is TRBV28, the J gene TRBJ1-1; TRBD1 agrees at 8 bases. V dropped 6 bases and J dropped 4; count of bases not matched to a gene: 4. The CDR3 loop spans 13 amino acids. CDR1 is MDHEN and CDR2 is SYDVKM in the germline V gene. The CDR3 spells CASRETGGTEAFF. The CDR3 bases are TGTGCCAGCAGGGAAACAGGGGGCACTGAAGCTTTCTTT.

The genes are TRBV14 and TRBJ2-2; D not resolved. This CDR3 has 13 residues. Germline values: CDR1 SGHDN, CDR2 FVKESK. Trimming pared 1 base from V and 6 bases from J, leaving 6 bases between. The CDR3 coding sequence is TGTGCCAGCAGCCAAGCCTCCTCCGGGGAGCTGTTTTTT. As protein: CASSQASSGELFF.

The sample holds one count of this clone. The chain employs TRBV6-6 and TRBJ2-5, with D perhaps TRBD2 (5 bases). The CDR3 totals 15 residues. Germline V gene sequence: CDR1 MNHNY, CDR2 SVGAGI (reference sequence). V lost 6 bases, J lost 0 bases, and 14 bases lay in between. The CDR3, as DNA: TGTGCCAGCAGCTCCGGACTCACCTACCAAGAGACCCAGTACTTC. Protein: CASSSGLTYQETQYF.

This chain uses TRBV13 with TRBJ2-7, with D hard to call. From germline, CDR1 is PRHDT and CDR2 FYEKMQ (reference sequence). V was clipped by 6 bases and J by 7 bases, with 10 bases between them. The CDR3 sequence is 11 residues long. CDR3 bases: TGTGCCAGCAGACTACACGGGGAGCAGTACTTC. Its translation: CASRLHGEQYF.

The J gene is TRBJ1-5, the V gene TRBV19; 8 nucleotides agree with TRBD1. CDR1 is LNHDA, CDR2 SQIVND, per germline (reference sequence). V lost 7 bases to trimming and J lost 16 bases; unmatched junction nucleotides: 12. The length of the CDR3 is 12 residues. The CDR3 sequence: CASTLTGERLHF. CDR3 nucleotides: TGTGCCAGTACCCTGACAGGGGAGAGACTCCATTTT.

The chain employs TRBV7-6 and TRBJ2-1; 13 positions match TRBD2. This CDR3 region has 15 residues. Per the germline V gene, CDR1 is SGHVS and CDR2 is FNYEAQ. After removal of 5 bases from V and 10 bases from J, the junction contained 8 bases not matched to a gene. The CDR3 coding sequence is TGTGCCAGCAGCCCTACTAGCGGGAGGGCCGGAGAGCAGTTCTTC. Amino acid sequence: CASSPTSGRAGEQFF.

The J gene is TRBJ2-1, the V gene TRBV24-1; 7 bases fit TRBD2. This CDR3 has 17 residues. Germline lookup yields CDR1 KGHDR and CDR2 SFDVKD. Germline trimming cut 2 bases from V and 1 base from J; bases unmatched to any gene: 7. CDR3 DNA sequence: TGTGCCACCAGTGATTCCACTAGCGTTCCGTCCTACAATGAGCAGTTCTTC. Protein sequence: CATSDSTSVPSYNEQFF.

The chain recombines TRBV4-1 with TRBJ2-7, with D maybe TRBD2 (5 bases). This CDR3 is built from 14 residues. The germline CDR1 and CDR2 sequences are MGHRA and YSYEKL. Trimming took 5 bases from V and 4 from J, leaving 15 bases between them. CDR3 amino acids: CASSTRRRRYEQYF. In DNA, the CDR3 is TGCGCCAGCAGCACCCGAAGGAGGAGATACGAGCAGTACTTC.